A single sample is the source of the 19 T cell receptor beta chains below, sequenced in a study of blood T cell repertoires in COVID-19. Using immunoSEQ multiplex PCR, the repertoire was profiled, and TCRdb retains in-frame clones only, with some absent. The data show approximately 320,000 clones, roughly 85% seen once. Material for sequencing was peripheral blood. The receptors derive from a human donor in a cohort sampled during active COVID-19.

This clone was detected once. A read error may account for a junction end that differs from germline. The gene calls are TRBV18 and TRBJ1-1; 9 bases fit TRBD1. In germline, CDR1 is KGHSH, CDR2 LQKENI. The CDR3 totals 14 residues. The DNA for the CDR3 is TGTGCCAGCTCACCCGGACAGGGGAACGCTGAAGCTTTCTTT. Protein sequence: CASSPGQGNAEAFF.

This chain joins TRBV4-2 and TRBJ1-5, with 7 bases that match TRBD1. The CDR3 is 15 amino acids. Unmatched junction bases numbered 4, after V lost 3 bases and J lost 2 bases. Looked up from germline, CDR1 is LGHNA and CDR2 is YNFKEQ. The CDR3 here is CASSQADRGNQPQHF. The CDR3, as DNA: TGTGCCAGCAGCCAGGCCGACAGGGGCAATCAGCCCCAGCATTTT.

The chain couples TRBV27 to TRBJ2-4; possible D gene TRBD2, 6 bases. The CDR3 runs 17 residues. V lost 5 bases and J lost 1, with 18 bases in between. From germline, CDR1 is MNHEY and CDR2 SMNVEV (reference sequence). CDR3 coding DNA: TGTGCCAGCAGTCCCCAACCAGGTCGGGAGGCCAAAAACATTCAGTACTTC. Translating gives CASSPQPGREAKNIQYF.

The chain recombines TRBV11-1 with TRBJ1-2, with 7 bases matching TRBD1. Trimming took 3 bases from V and 6 from J; bases not matched to a gene: 7. The CDR3 spans 14 residues. Looked up from germline, CDR1 is SGHAT and CDR2 is FQDESV (reference sequence). The CDR3 sequence is CASSLPGGTDGYTF. The CDR3, as DNA: TGTGCCAGCAGCTTGCCTGGGGGGACAGATGGCTACACCTTC.

This clone appeared a single time. J is TRBJ1-5 and V is TRBV10-3, with TRBD1 matching over 10 bases. V was clipped by 3 bases and J by 7 bases; unmatched bases: 9. The CDR3 length is 16 residues. CDR1 and CDR2 (germline): ENHRY, SYGVKD. The CDR3, as DNA: TGTGCCATCAGTGATAGCGGGACAGGGGTTTGGCAGCCCCAGCATTTT. Protein sequence: CAISDSGTGVWQPQHF.

V gene TRBV15 combines with J gene TRBJ1-5; no reliable D call. V was clipped by 0 bases and J by 2 bases, with 11 bases between them. Per the germline V gene, CDR1 is LNHNV and CDR2 is YYDKDF (reference sequence). The CDR3 is 16 residues long. The CDR3 coding sequence is TGTGCCACCAGCAGAGACCACATGGGAGGCAATCAGCCCCAGCATTTT. Its translation: CATSRDHMGGNQPQHF.

The chain carries TRBV19 and TRBJ2-2; unclear D gene. The length of the CDR3 is 12 residues. V was clipped by 3 bases and J by 4 bases, with 3 bases between them. Germline-derived CDR1 and CDR2 are LNHDA and SQIVND (reference sequence). The CDR3 bases are TGTGCCAGTAGTATCCTCACCGGGGAGCTGTTTTTT. Protein sequence: CASSILTGELFF.

V and J are TRBV29-1 and TRBJ1-4, with 9 bases aligning to TRBD1. V shed 4 bases, J shed 4 bases, and the junction held 7 bases outside the gene matches. The CDR3 runs 15 residues. CDR1 is SQVTM, CDR2 ANQGSEA, per germline. CDR3 nucleotides: TGCAGCGTTGTTATAGTGACAGGGGGTAATGAAAAACTGTTTTTT. Its protein product is CSVVIVTGGNEKLFF.

J is TRBJ2-7 and V is TRBV5-1, with 8 bases lining up with TRBD1. This CDR3 comprises 15 residues. The germline V gene encodes CDR1 SGHRS and CDR2 YFSETQ. J lost 0 bases, V lost 4 bases, and 6 bases had no gene match. The CDR3, as DNA: TGCGCCAGCAGCAGCTCGACAGGGGCCTCCTACGAGCAGTACTTC. It translates to CASSSSTGASYEQYF.

The gene calls are TRBV5-1 and TRBJ1-6; D not resolved. This CDR3 has 12 amino acids. Germline CDR1 reads SGHRS; CDR2 reads YFSETQ. The V end was cut by 4 bases, the J end by 8 bases, with 7 bases between. The CDR3 nucleotides read TGCGCCAGCAGCGGCTCTGATTCACCCCTCCACTTT. Its translation: CASSGSDSPLHF.

The chain employs TRBV19 and TRBJ1-3, with 7 bases aligning to TRBD1. Per the germline V gene, CDR1 is LNHDA and CDR2 is SQIVND (reference sequence). This CDR3 region has 18 residues. J lost 0 bases, V lost 2 bases, and 10 bases had no gene match. CDR3 bases: TGTGCCAGTAGTATAAGCCCGGGACAGACTTCCTCTGGAAACACCATATATTTT. It encodes CASSISPGQTSSGNTIYF.

The gene calls are TRBV2 and TRBJ1-6; D remains unclear. CDR1 SNHLY and CDR2 FYNNEI come from the germline V gene. The CDR3 is made up of 12 amino acids. V was trimmed by 4 bases and J by 7 bases, leaving 5 bases between them. Here the CDR3 DNA reads TGTGCCAGCAGTGTATTGAATTCACCCCTCCACTTT. Translated, it gives CASSVLNSPLHF.

The CDR3 bases are TGTGCCAGCAGCACCCTAGCGTACCCTTTTATACGCGCCTACAATGAGCAGTTCTTC. Its translation: CASSTLAYPFIRAYNEQFF. The chain uses TRBV3-1 (or the pseudogene TRBV3-2) and TRBJ2-1; TRBD2 might be the D (6 bases). There are 19 residues in the CDR3. V was shortened by 5 bases and J by 2 bases, with 25 bases between the two germline ends. The germline CDR1 and CDR2 sequences are LGHDT and YNNKEL (reference sequence).

A few counts support this clone. V gene TRBV6-1 combines with J gene TRBJ1-2, with 7 nucleotides matching TRBD1. CDR3 length: 14 residues. Trimming at V came to 2 bases and at J to 4 bases, leaving 4 bases not matched to a gene. Germline CDR1 is MNHNS and CDR2 is SASEGT. The CDR3 coding sequence is TGTGCCAGCAGTGAATACGGGACAGCCTATGGCTACACCTTC. Its translation: CASSEYGTAYGYTF.

The rearrangement uses TRBV10-1 and TRBJ1-2; tentatively, D is TRBD1 (6 bases). The CDR3 spans 16 residues. Trimming removed 4 bases from V and 2 bases from J, with 17 bases in between. Germline CDR1 is WNHNN and CDR2 is SYGVQD (reference sequence). CDR3 protein: CASSVRYRATNYGYTF. In nucleotides, the CDR3 is TGCGCCAGCAGTGTCCGATACAGGGCGACCAACTATGGCTACACCTTC.

The chain has TRBV9 and TRBJ2-7; weak D call: TRBD2 (5 bases). Trimming took 0 bases from V and 2 from J, leaving 12 bases between them. The CDR3 has 15 residues. Germline-derived CDR1 and CDR2 are SGDLS and YYNGEE. CDR3 protein: CASSVDTSPTYEQYF. The DNA for the CDR3 is TGTGCCAGCAGCGTAGACACTAGTCCGACCTACGAGCAGTACTTC.

The gene calls are TRBV7-8 and TRBJ1-3; maybe TRBD1 (5 bases). Trimming stripped 5 bases from V and 0 bases from J, with 14 bases between. The germline gives CDR1 SGHVS, CDR2 FQNEAQ. This CDR3 region has 16 residues. For the CDR3, the DNA is TGTGCCAGCAGCCAAGACCTAGGGGTCTCTGGAAACACCATATATTTT. It codes for CASSQDLGVSGNTIYF. Drawing the rest from reference TRBV7-8 and TRBJ1-3, the complete variable domain is GAGVSQSPRYKVAKRGQDVALRCDPISGHVSLFWYQQALGQGPEFLTYFQNEAQLDKSGLPSDRFFAERPEGSVSTLKIQRTQQEDSAVYLCASSQDLGVSGNTIYFGEGSWLTVV.

This chain joins TRBV5-1 and TRBJ1-2; D gene ambiguous. The CDR3 length is 15 residues. Germline CDR1 and CDR2: SGHRS and YFSETQ. V dropped 1 base and J dropped 0 bases, with 10 bases sitting between them. As DNA, the CDR3 is TGCGCCAGCAGCTTGACCGGGGTAACTAACTATGGCTACACCTTC. Protein sequence: CASSLTGVTNYGYTF.

This clone was picked up a small number of times. The J gene is TRBJ1-1, the V gene TRBV24-1; D remains ambiguous. The CDR3 covers 13 residues. With 1 base removed from V and 0 bases from J, the gap between germline ends came to 2 bases. The germline V gene encodes CDR1 KGHDR and CDR2 SFDVKD. The CDR3 sequence is CATSDFLNTEAFF. For the CDR3, the DNA is TGTGCCACCAGTGATTTCTTGAACACTGAAGCTTTCTTT.